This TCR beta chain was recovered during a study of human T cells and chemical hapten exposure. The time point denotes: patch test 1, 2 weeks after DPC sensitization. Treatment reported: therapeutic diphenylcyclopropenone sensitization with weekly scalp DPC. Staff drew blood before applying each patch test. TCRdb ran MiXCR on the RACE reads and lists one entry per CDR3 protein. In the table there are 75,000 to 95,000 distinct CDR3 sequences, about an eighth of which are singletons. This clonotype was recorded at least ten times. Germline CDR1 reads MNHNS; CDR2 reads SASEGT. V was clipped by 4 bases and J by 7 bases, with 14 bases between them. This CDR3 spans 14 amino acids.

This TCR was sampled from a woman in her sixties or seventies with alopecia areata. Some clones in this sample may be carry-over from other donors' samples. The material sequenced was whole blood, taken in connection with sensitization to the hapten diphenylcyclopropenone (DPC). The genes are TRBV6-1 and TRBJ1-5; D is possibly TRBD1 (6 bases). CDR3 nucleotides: TGTGCCAGCAGTGCCAGGGGTGCGCAACAGCCCCAGCATTTT. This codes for CASSARGAQQPQHF.